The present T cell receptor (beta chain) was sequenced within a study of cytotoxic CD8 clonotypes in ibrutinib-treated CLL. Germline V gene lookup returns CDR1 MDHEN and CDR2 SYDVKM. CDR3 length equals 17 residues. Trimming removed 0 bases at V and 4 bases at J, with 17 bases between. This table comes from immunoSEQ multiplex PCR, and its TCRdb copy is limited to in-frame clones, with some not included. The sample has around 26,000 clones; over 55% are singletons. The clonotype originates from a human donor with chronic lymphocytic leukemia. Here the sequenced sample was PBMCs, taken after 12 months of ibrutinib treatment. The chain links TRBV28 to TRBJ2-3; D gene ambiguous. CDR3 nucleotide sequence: TGTGCCAGCAGTTTATGGACGGGCCCTCGGAGCCCAGATACGCAGTATTTT. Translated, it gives CASSLWTGPRSPDTQYF.